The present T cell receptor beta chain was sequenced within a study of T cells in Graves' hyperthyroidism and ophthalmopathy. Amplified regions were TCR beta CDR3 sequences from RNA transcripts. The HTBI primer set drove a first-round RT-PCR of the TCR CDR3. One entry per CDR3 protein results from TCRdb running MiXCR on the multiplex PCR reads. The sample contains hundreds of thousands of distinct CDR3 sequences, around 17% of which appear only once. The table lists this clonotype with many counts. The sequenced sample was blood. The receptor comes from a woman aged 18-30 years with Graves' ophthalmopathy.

CDR3 DNA: TGTGCCAGCAGTTACACAGCAGGAGGGAGCTCCTACGAGCAGTACTTC. This translates into CASSYTAGGSSYEQYF. The genes are TRBV6-2 or TRBV6-3 and TRBJ2-7; the D gene is possibly TRBD2 (6 bases). The CDR3 sequence is 16 residues long. Trimming took off 2 bases at V and 0 bases at J, with 14 bases between the two ends. Germline lookup yields CDR1 MNHEY and CDR2 SVGEGT.